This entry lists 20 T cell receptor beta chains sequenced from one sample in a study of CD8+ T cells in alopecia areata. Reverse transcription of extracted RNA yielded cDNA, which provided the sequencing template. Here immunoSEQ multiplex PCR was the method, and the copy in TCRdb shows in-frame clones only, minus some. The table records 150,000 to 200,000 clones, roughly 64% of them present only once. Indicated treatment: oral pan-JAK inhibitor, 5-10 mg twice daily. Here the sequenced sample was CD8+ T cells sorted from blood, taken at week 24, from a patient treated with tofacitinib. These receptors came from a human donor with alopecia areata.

CDR3 amino acids: CAWRPGQGSGHEQFF. CDR3 DNA: TGTGCCTGGAGACCGGGACAGGGATCCGGCCATGAGCAGTTCTTC. This sequence joins TRBV30 and TRBJ2-1; 9 bases map to TRBD1. The V gene end was trimmed by 3 bases and the J gene end by 8 bases; junction bases not matched to a gene: 11. Germline V gene lookup returns CDR1 GTSNPN and CDR2 SVGIG (reference sequence). CDR3 length equals 15 residues.

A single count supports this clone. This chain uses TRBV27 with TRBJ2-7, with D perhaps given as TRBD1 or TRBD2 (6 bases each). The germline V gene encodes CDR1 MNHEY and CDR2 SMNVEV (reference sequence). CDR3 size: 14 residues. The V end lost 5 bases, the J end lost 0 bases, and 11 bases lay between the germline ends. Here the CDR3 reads CASSIGGSSYEQYF. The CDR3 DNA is TGTGCCAGCAGTATAGGGGGGAGCTCCTACGAGCAGTACTTC.

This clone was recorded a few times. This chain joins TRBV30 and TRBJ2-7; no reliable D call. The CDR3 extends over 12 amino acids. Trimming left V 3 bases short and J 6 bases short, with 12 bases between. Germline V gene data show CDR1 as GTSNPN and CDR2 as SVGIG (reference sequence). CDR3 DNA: TGTGCCTGGAGCGATTCGTATAGCGAGCAGTACTTC. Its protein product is CAWSDSYSEQYF.

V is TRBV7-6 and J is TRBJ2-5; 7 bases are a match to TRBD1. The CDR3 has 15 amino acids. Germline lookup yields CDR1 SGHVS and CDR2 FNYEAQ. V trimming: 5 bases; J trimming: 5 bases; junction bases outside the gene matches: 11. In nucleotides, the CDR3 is TGTGCCAGCAGCATACTCGACAGGGCGGAGGAGACCCAGTACTTC. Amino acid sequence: CASSILDRAEETQYF.

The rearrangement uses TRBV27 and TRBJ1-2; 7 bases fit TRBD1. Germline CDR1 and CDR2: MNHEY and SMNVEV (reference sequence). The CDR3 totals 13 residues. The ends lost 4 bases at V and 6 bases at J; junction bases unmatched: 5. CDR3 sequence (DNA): TGTGCCAGCAGTTCTGGGCAGGGGGATGGCTACACCTTC. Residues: CASSSGQGDGYTF.

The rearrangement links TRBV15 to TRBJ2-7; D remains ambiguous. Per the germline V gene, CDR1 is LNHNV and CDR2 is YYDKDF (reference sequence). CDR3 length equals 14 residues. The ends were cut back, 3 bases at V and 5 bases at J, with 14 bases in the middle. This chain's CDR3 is CATSSSGAGDEQYF. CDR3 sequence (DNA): TGTGCCACCAGCAGTTCGGGTGCCGGCGACGAGCAGTACTTC.

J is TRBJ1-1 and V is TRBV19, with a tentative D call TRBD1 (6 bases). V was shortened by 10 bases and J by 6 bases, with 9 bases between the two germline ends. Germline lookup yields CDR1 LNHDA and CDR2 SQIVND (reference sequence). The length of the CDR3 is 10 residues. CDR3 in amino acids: CATRTAEAFF. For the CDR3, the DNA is TGTGCCACCCGGACAGCTGAAGCTTTCTTT. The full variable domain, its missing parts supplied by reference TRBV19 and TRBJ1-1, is DGGITQSPKYLFRKEGQNVTLSCEQNLNHDAMYWYRQDPGQGLRLIYYSQIVNDFQKGDIAEGYSVSREKKESFPLTVTSAQKNPTAFYLCATRTAEAFFGQGTRLTVV.

The CDR3 DNA is TGTGCCAGCACCTTGGGAGGGACCCAGTACTTC. Amino acid sequence: CASTLGGTQYF. V gene TRBV6-5 combines with J gene TRBJ2-5; weak D call: TRBD2 (6 bases). CDR3 size: 11 residues. The germline gives CDR1 MNHEY, CDR2 SVGAGI. V lost 7 bases and J 7 bases, leaving 10 bases between the germline ends.

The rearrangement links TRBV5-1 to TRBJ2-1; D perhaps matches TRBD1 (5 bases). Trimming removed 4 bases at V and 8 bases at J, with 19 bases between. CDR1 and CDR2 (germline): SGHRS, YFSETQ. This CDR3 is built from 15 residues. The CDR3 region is CASSPSGPILDEQFF. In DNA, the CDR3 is TGCGCCAGCAGCCCCTCAGGGCCAATACTGGATGAGCAGTTCTTC. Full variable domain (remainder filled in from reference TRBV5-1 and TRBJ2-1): KAGVTQTPRYLIKTRGQQVTLSCSPISGHRSVSWYQQTPGQGLQFLFEYFSETQRNKGNFPGRFSGRQFSNSRSEMNVSTLELGDSALYLCASSPSGPILDEQFFGPGTRLTVL.

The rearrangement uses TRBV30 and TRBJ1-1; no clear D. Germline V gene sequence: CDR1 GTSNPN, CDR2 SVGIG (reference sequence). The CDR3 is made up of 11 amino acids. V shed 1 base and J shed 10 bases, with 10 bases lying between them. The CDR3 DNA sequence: TGTGCCTGGAGTGGGGAAGGAGTAGCTTTCTTT. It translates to CAWSGEGVAFF.

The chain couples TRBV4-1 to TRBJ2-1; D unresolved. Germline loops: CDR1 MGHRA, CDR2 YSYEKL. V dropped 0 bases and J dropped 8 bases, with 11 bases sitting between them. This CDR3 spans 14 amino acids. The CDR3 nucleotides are TGCGCCAGCAGCCAAGAATCCCCTTTCGATGAGCAGTTCTTC. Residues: CASSQESPFDEQFF.

CDR3 DNA: TGTGCCAGCTCACCACCGCGACTGAGCTCCTACAATGAGCAGTTCTTC. Protein sequence: CASSPPRLSSYNEQFF. This chain links TRBV18 with TRBJ2-1; no definite D call. Germline V gene lookup returns CDR1 KGHSH and CDR2 LQKENI. CDR3 length: 16 residues. V lost 0 bases, J lost 0 bases, and 9 bases lay in between.

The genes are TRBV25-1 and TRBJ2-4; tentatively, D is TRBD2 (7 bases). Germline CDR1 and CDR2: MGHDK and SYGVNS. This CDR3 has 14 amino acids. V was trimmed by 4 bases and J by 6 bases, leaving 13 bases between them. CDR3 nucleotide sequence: TGTGCCAGCAGTGGGGGGGGGCCATTAAACATTCAGTACTTC. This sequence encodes CASSGGGPLNIQYF.

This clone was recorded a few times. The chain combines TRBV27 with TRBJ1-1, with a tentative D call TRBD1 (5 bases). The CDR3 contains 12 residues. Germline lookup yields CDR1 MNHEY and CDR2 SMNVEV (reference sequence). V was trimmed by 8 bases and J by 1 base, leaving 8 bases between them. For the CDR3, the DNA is TGTGCCAGCGGGGCACGGAACACTGAAGCTTTCTTT. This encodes CASGARNTEAFF.

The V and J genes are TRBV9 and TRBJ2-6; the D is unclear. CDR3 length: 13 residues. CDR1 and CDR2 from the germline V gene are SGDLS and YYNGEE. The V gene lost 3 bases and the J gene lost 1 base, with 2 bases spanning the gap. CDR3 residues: CASSGSGANVLTF. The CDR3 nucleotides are TGTGCCAGCAGCGGTTCTGGGGCCAACGTCCTGACTTTC.

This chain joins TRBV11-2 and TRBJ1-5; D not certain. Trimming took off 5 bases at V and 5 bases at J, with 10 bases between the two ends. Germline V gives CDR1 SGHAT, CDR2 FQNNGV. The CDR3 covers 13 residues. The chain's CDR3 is CASSPGTDQPQHF. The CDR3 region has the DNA TGTGCCAGCAGCCCAGGAACCGATCAGCCCCAGCATTTT.

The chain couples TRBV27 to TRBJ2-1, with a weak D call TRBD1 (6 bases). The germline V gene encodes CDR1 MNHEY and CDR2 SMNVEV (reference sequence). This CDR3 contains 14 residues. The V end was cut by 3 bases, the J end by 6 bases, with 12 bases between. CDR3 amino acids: CASSFQTGSNEQFF. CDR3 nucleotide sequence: TGTGCCAGCAGTTTTCAGACAGGTTCCAATGAGCAGTTCTTC.

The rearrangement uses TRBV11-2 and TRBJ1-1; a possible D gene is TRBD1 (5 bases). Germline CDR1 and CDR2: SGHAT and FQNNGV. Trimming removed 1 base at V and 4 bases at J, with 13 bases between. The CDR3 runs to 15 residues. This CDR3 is CASSLGRDAATEAFF. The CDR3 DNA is TGTGCCAGCAGCTTAGGCAGGGATGCGGCCACTGAAGCTTTCTTT. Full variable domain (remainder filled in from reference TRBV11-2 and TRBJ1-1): EAGVAQSPRYKIIEKRQSVAFWCNPISGHATLYWYQQILGQGPKLLIQFQNNGVVDDSQLPKDRFSAERLKGVDSTLKIQPAKLEDSAVYLCASSLGRDAATEAFFGQGTRLTVV.

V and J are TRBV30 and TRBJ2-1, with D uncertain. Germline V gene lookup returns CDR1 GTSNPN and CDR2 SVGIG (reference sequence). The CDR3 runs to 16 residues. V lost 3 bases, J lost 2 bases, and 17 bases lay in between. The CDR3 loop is CAWSLMFGPPYNEQFF. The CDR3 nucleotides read TGTGCCTGGAGCTTGATGTTTGGGCCACCCTACAATGAGCAGTTCTTC.

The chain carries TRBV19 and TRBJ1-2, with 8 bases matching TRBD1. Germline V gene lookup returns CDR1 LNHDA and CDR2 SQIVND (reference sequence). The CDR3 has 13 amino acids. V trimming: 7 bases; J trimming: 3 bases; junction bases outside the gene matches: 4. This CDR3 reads CASMGTGDYGYTF. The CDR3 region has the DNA TGTGCCAGTATGGGGACAGGAGACTATGGCTACACCTTC.